This TCR beta chain comes out of a study of molecular identifiers for immune sequencing clone quantification (dated by TCRdb to the late 2010s). Concerning the study at large: In a replicate experiment, RNA from around 20,000 or 100,000 naive CD8 T cells was split into five aliquots, four of which were sequenced. This methods study benchmarked molecular-identifier clustering-based TCR repertoire sequencing (MIDCIRS) and TCR RNA copy counting, using CD8 T cells to do so.

V drops 0 bases and J drops 5 bases, leaving 14 bases in between. Reading from cysteine to phenylalanine, the CDR3 counts 15 amino acids. Only the CDR3 DNA stays, 45 bases, in frame from base 1. The germline V gene encodes CDR1 MGHRA and CDR2 YSYEKL. This clonotype was counted only a few times. Which antigen it targets is not known. One base away there is no much larger clone; base qualities are not given. Libraries of naive CD8 T cells were built from around 20,000 to 1,000,000 sorted cells, with 10%, 30% or 50% of the purified RNA used. Naive CD8 T cells, defined as CD8+CD4-CCR7+CD45RA+, were FACS-sorted into RLT Plus buffer on a BD FACSAria II. Detection sensitivity was tested by spiking Jurkat RNA equal to fewer than twelve TCR copies' worth into samples containing roughly 19,000-1,000,000 naive CD8 T cells. Enrichment of CD8 T cells was performed with RosetteSep CD8+ T Cell Enrichment Cocktail and Ficoll-Paque, after which ACK red cell lysis was carried out.

General findings and caveats noted by the study authors: The naive libraries included spiked-in Jurkat TCR RNA (around 9 copies' worth), and this RNA is not part of the donor repertoire. In CMV-specific effector cells, clones with more than 20 RNA copies contained over 97% of molecules, whereas in naive cells such clones contained under 1% of molecules. When barcode sub-clustering was omitted, TCR diversity was inflated by chimeric consensus sequences, with chimeras reaching as high as 47%. Modeling estimated roughly 3 recovered TCR RNA copies per cell, compared with approximately 9.5 by digital PCR, which implies about 30% capture efficiency. Spiked-in Jurkat TCR RNA equal to a single cell's worth was reported to be detectable even within 1,100,000 naive CD8 T cells. The sizes of highly expanded clones could end up underestimated when identical TCR molecules share a barcode.

The method was PCR. Instrument on record: NextSeq 500. Bulk TCR libraries were prepared as previously described, using TCR primers listed in Table S5. The Qiagen AllPrep DNA/RNA kit was used to purify total RNA. Reads from multiple sequencing runs of the same library were pooled before analysis. The paper's processing steps were these. Reads were retained only if an exact TCR constant sequence was present, and the retained reads were trimmed to 150 nt and grouped according to their 12-nt molecular barcodes. Reads inside each barcode group were sub-clustered using a 15% Levenshtein threshold, and a quality-weighted consensus sequence was constructed for each RNA molecule. Non-functional sequences were excluded, and lower-count sequences lying one edit away from another sequence were also excluded. Based on a fit of two negative binomial distributions, barcode sub-clusters having less than 20% of the maximum read count were discarded. TCRdb passed the public sequencing reads through fastp at Q25 and MiXCR, retaining productive beta sequences. Under each unique CDR3 protein, matching rows form one entry showing the most common genes and DNA. The authors' filters were not applied to this entry. The sample table records about 510,000 distinct CDR3 sequences; 25% of these occur just once. Approximately 0.76% of the sample is in the top ten clones.

This sequence uses TRBV4-1 and TRBJ2-7, with no reliable assignment of the D segment. The source material was naive CD8+ T cells from blood, with Jurkat cell RNA spiked in. The label giving this sample's cell subset or site can be read as: FACS-sorted CD8+CD4-CCR7+CD45RA+ naive T cells. The clonotype originates from a human donor in good health. Some libraries in this study had Jurkat cell RNA spiked in. The base sequence is TGCGCCAGCAGCCAAGAGGGCAGGCTAAACGACGAGCAGTACTTC. Translated, it reads CASSQEGRLNDEQYF.